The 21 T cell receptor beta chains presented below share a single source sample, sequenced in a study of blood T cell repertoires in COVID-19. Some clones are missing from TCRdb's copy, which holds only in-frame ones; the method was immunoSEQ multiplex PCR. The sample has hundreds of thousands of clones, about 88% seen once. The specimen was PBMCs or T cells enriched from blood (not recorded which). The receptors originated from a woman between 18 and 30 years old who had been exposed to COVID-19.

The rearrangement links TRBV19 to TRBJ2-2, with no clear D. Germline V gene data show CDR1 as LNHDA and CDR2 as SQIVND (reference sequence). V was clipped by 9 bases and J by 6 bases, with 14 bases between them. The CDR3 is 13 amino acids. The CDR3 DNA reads TGTGCCAGGGTGAGGTTCGTGTCCGGGGAGCTGTTTTTT. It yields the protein CARVRFVSGELFF. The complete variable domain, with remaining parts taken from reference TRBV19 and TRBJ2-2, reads DGGITQSPKYLFRKEGQNVTLSCEQNLNHDAMYWYRQDPGQGLRLIYYSQIVNDFQKGDIAEGYSVSREKKESFPLTVTSAQKNPTAFYLCARVRFVSGELFFGEGSRLTVL.

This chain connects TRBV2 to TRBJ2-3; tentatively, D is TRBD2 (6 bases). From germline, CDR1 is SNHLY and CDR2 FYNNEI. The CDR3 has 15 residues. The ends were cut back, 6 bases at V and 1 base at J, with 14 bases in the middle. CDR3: CASRAGTEGTDTQYF. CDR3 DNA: TGTGCCAGCAGGGCCGGGACTGAAGGCACAGATACGCAGTATTTT.

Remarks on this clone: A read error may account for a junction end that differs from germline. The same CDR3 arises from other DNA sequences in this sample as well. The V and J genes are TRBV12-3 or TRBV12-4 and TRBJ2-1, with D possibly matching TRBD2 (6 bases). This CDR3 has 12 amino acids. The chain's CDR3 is CASSLGTNEQFF. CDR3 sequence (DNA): TGTGCCAGCAGCTTAGGGACTAATGAGCAGTTCTTC.

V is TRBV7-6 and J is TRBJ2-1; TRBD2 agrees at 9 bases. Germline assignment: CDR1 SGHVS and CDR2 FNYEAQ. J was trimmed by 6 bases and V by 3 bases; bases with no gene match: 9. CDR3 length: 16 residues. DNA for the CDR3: TGTGCCAGCAGCTTGGCCTGGGGCGGGAGGGGCAATGAGCAGTTCTTC. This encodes CASSLAWGGRGNEQFF.

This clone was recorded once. CDR3 in amino acids: CASSINRDMSLNTEAFF. The CDR3 nucleotides are TGTGCCAGCAGCATAAACCGGGACATGAGTTTGAACACTGAAGCTTTCTTT. The chain is built from TRBV9 and TRBJ1-1, with D possibly TRBD1 on 6 matching bases. The CDR3 is made up of 17 amino acids. Germline CDR1 SGDLS, CDR2 YYNGEE. V shed 4 bases and J shed 0 bases, with 19 bases lying between them. Complete variable domain (other parts from reference TRBV9 and TRBJ1-1): DSGVTQTPKHLITATGQRVTLRCSPRSGDLSVYWYQQSLDQGLQFLIQYYNGEERAKGNILERFSAQQFPDLHSELNLSSLELGDSALYFCASSINRDMSLNTEAFFGQGTRLTVV.

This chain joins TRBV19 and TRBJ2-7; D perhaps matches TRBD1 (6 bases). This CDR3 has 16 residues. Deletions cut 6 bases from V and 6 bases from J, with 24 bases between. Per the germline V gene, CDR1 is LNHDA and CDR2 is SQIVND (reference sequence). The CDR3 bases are TGTGCCAGTAGCCTAATCCAGGGGTTAAAGTTGTCCGAGCAGTACTTC. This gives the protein CASSLIQGLKLSEQYF.

Here the CDR3 reads CASSPGQVNTGELFF. CDR3 coding DNA: TGTGCCAGCAGCCCGGGACAGGTGAACACCGGGGAGCTGTTTTTT. The genes are TRBV5-4 and TRBJ2-2, with 8 bases that match TRBD1. Germline loops: CDR1 SGHNT, CDR2 YYREEE (reference sequence). Trimming at V came to 4 bases and at J to 1 base, leaving 3 bases not matched to a gene. This CDR3 has 15 amino acids.

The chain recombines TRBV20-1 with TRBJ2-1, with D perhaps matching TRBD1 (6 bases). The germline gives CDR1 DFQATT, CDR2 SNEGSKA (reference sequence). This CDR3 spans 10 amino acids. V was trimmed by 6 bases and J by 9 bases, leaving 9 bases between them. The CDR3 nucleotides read TGCAGTGCCCAGGACAGTGAGCAGTTCTTC. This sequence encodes CSAQDSEQFF.

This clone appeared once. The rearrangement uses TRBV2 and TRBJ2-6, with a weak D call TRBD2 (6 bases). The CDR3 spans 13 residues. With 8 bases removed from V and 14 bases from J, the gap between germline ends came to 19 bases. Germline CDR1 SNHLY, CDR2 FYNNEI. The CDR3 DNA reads TGTGCCAGCGCGTCGGGGGTCGGTATCTTCCTGACTTTC. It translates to CASASGVGIFLTF.

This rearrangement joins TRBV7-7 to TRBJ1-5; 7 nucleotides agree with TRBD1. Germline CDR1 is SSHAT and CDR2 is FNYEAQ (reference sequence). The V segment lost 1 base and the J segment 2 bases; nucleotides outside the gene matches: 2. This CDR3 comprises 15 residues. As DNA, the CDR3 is TGTGCCAGCAGCTTAGAGGGGGCAGGCAATCAGCCCCAGCATTTT. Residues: CASSLEGAGNQPQHF.

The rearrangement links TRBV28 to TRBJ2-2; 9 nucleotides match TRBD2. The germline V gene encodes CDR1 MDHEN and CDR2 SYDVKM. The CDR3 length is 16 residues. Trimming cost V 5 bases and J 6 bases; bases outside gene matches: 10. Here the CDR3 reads CASSLEAGGSPGELFF. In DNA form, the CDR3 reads TGTGCCAGCAGTCTCGAAGCGGGGGGCAGCCCCGGGGAGCTGTTTTTT.

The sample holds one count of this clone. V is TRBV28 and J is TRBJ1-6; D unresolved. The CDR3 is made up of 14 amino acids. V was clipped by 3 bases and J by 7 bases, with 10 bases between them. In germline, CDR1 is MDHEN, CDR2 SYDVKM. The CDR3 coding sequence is TGTGCCAGCAGTTTCGGCCTCAGGAATTCACCCCTCCACTTT. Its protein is CASSFGLRNSPLHF.

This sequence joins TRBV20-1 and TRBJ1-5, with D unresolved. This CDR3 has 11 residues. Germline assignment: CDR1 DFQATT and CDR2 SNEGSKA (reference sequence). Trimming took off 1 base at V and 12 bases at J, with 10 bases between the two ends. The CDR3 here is CSARAFGLQHF. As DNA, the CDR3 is TGCAGTGCTAGAGCTTTCGGACTCCAGCATTTT.

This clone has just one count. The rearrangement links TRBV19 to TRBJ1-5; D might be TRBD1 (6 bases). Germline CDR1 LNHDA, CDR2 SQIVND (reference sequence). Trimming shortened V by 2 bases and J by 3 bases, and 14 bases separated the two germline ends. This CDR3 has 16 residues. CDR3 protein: CASSIPRWGPNQPQHF. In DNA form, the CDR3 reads TGTGCCAGTAGTATACCCAGGTGGGGGCCCAATCAGCCCCAGCATTTT.

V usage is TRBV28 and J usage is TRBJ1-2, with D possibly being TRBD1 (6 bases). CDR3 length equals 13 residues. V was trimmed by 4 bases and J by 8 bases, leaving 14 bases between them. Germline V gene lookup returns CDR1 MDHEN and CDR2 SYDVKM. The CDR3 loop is CASSWGHGSGYTF. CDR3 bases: TGTGCCAGCAGTTGGGGGCATGGGTCCGGCTACACCTTC.

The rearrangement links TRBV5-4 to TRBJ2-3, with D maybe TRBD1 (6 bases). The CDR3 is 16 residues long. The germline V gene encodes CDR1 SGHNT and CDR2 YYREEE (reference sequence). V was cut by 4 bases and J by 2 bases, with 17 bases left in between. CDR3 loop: CASSPVGGRDTDTQYF. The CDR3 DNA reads TGTGCCAGCAGCCCTGTAGGGGGTAGGGACACAGATACGCAGTATTTT.

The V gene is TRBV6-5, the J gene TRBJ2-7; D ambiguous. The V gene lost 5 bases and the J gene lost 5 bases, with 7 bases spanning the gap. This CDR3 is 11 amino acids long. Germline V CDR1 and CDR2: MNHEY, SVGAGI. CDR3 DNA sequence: TGTGCCAGCAGTACCTTAGACGAGCAGTACTTC. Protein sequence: CASSTLDEQYF.

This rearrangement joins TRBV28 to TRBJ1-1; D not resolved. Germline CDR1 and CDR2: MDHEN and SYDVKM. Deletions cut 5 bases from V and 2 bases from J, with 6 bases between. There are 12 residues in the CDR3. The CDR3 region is CASSVLNTEAFF. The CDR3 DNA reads TGTGCCAGCAGTGTCTTAAACACTGAAGCTTTCTTT.

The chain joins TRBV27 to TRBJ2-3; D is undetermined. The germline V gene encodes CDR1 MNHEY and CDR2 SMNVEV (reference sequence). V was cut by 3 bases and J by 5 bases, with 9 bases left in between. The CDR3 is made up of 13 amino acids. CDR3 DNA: TGTGCCAGCAGTTTTCAGAGGAAAGATACGCAGTATTTT. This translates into CASSFQRKDTQYF.

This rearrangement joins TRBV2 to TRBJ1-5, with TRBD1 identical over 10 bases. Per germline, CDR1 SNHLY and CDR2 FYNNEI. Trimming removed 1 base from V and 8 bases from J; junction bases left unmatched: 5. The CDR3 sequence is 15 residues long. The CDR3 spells CASSEEADRGEPQHF. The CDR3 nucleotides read TGTGCCAGCAGTGAAGAGGCGGACAGGGGGGAGCCCCAGCATTTT.

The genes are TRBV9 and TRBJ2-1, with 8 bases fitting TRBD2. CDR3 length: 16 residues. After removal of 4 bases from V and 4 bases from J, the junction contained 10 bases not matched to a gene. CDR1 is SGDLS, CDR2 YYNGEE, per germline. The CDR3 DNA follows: TGTGCCAGCAGCCCCGCCCTAGCGGGTCAATACAATGAGCAGTTCTTC. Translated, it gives CASSPALAGQYNEQFF.